The 9 T cell receptor beta chains below come from one sample, sequenced in a study of T cells after posttransplantation cyclophosphamide. Measured with immunoSEQ multiplex PCR; TCRdb has only the in-frame clones, and not every one. In total the sample includes about 40,000 clones, none of them seen once. The sequencing input was PBMCs. These receptors originate from a woman aged 50 to 60 in good health and a related stem cell transplant donor.

This clone was counted ten times or more. The chain employs TRBV11-3 and TRBJ1-2, with 9 bases aligning to TRBD1. The CDR3 length is 14 residues. The trim removed 8 bases at V and 4 bases at J, leaving 8 bases unmatched. CDR1 is SGHNT and CDR2 is YENEEA in the germline V gene. The CDR3, as DNA: TGTGCCAGCGCGTGGGACAGGGCGACCTATGGCTACACCTTC. Its protein is CASAWDRATYGYTF.

There are many counts of this clone. V and J are TRBV18 and TRBJ2-7; 7 bases fit TRBD1. CDR1 and CDR2 from the germline V gene are KGHSH and LQKENI. J lost 3 bases, V lost 3 bases, and 8 bases had no gene match. The CDR3 consists of 15 residues. The DNA of the CDR3 is TGTGCCAGCTCACCCCCCGGGACAGTGGGCTACGAGCAGTACTTC. This translates into CASSPPGTVGYEQYF.

In this sample, this clone turned up many times. The J gene is TRBJ1-6, the V gene TRBV5-1; tentative D call: TRBD1 (6 bases). The CDR3 contains 16 residues. Trimming pared 4 bases from V and 5 bases from J, leaving 16 bases between. In germline, CDR1 is SGHRS, CDR2 YFSETQ. This CDR3 reads CASSREGVSNNSPLHF. In DNA, the CDR3 is TGCGCCAGCAGCCGCGAGGGGGTATCTAATAATTCACCCCTCCACTTT.

This clone was recorded many times. This chain uses TRBV4-1 with TRBJ2-2; the match to TRBD2 covers 7 bases. Germline V gene lookup returns CDR1 MGHRA and CDR2 YSYEKL. With 1 base clipped from V and 1 base from J, the junction kept 3 bases outside the gene matches. This CDR3 contains 16 residues. The CDR3 spells CASSQGQRGNTGELFF. For the CDR3, the DNA is TGCGCCAGCAGCCAAGGGCAGCGGGGGAACACCGGGGAGCTGTTTTTT.

This clone came up many times. The rearrangement uses TRBV28 and TRBJ2-3; D call uncertain. The germline V gene encodes CDR1 MDHEN and CDR2 SYDVKM. The CDR3 runs 13 residues. Trimming took off 8 bases at V and 1 base at J, with 10 bases between the two ends. CDR3 DNA: TGTGCCAGCGTCCCAGAGGGCACAGATACGCAGTATTTT. Protein sequence: CASVPEGTDTQYF.

This clone was counted at least ten times. This chain links TRBV6-1 with TRBJ2-3; 8 bases line up with TRBD2. V trimming: 3 bases; J trimming: 4 bases; junction bases outside the gene matches: 12. Germline CDR1 and CDR2: MNHNS and SASEGT. The CDR3 contains 17 residues. As DNA, the CDR3 is TGTGCCAGCAGTGACCGGGGGGGAGCGGGGGCCGCAGATACGCAGTATTTT. Encoded protein: CASSDRGGAGAADTQYF.

The table lists this clone with many counts. The chain joins TRBV9 to TRBJ1-4; the D gene is possibly TRBD1 (5 bases). The CDR3 is made up of 16 amino acids. CDR1 SGDLS and CDR2 YYNGEE come from the germline V gene. V shed 3 bases and J shed 7 bases, with 19 bases lying between them. CDR3 protein: CASSDHRYGGGEKLFF. The CDR3 DNA follows: TGTGCCAGCAGCGACCATCGATACGGCGGGGGTGAAAAACTGTTTTTT.

This clone was detected many times. V is TRBV19 and J is TRBJ1-6; possibly TRBD1 for D (5 bases). Deletions cut 5 bases from V and 2 bases from J, with 13 bases between. The CDR3 is made up of 16 amino acids. CDR1 is LNHDA and CDR2 is SQIVND in the germline V gene (reference sequence). The CDR3 spells CASSSSPDTYNSPLHF. The CDR3 region has the DNA TGTGCCAGTAGTTCTAGTCCGGACACCTATAATTCACCCCTCCACTTT.

This clone was found many times. The chain links TRBV4-1 to TRBJ2-7; D possibly corresponds to TRBD2 (5 bases). Germline V CDR1 and CDR2: MGHRA, YSYEKL. Trimming shortened V by 1 base and J by 7 bases, and 14 bases separated the two germline ends. The CDR3 spans 14 residues. The CDR3 DNA reads as TGCGCCAGCAGCCAAGTAGGTTTAGGGAGAGAGCAGTACTTC. Its translation is CASSQVGLGREQYF.